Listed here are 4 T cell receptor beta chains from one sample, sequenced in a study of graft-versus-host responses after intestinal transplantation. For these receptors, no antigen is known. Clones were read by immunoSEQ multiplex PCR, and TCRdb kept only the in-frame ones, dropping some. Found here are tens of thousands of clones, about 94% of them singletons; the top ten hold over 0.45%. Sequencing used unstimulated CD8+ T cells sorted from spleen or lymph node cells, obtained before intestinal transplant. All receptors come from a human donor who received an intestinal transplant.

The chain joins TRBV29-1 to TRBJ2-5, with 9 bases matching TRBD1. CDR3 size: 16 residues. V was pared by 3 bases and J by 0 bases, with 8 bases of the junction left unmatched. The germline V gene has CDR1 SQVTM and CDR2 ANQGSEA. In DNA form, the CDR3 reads TGCAGCGTTGACGGGACAGGGTTTTCTCACCAAGAGACCCAGTACTTC. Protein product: CSVDGTGFSHQETQYF.

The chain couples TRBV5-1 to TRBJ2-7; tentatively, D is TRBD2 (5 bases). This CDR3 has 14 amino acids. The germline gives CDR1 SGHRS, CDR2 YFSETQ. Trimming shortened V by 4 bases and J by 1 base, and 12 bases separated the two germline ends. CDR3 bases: TGCGCCAGCAGCCCTGGACTGGCTTCCTACGAGCAGTACTTC. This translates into CASSPGLASYEQYF.

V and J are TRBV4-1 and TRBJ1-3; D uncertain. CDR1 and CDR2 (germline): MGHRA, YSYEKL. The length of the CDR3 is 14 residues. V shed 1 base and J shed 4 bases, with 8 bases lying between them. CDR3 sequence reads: CASSQARRGNTIYF. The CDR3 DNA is TGCGCCAGCAGCCAAGCCCGAAGAGGAAACACCATATATTTT.

The CDR3 coding sequence is TGTGCCAGCAGTTTACCGGCAGGTGCTTGGAACACTGAAGCTTTCTTT. It yields the protein CASSLPAGAWNTEAFF. This sequence joins TRBV28 and TRBJ1-1; D call uncertain. The CDR3 is 16 residues long. V was clipped by 2 bases and J by 1 base, with 14 bases between them. Germline CDR1 is MDHEN and CDR2 is SYDVKM.